This record looks at one TCR beta chain sequence and its context. No antigen is known for it. This entry is derived from a study of Tregs in tolerant kidney transplant recipients. Whole-study results and caveats: Activated donor B cell expansion appeared to reveal the most relevant donor-specific TCRbeta repertoire. Findings come from small patient numbers and require larger validation.

Only in-frame clones appear in the TCRdb table, and some are missing; sequencing was by immunoSEQ multiplex PCR. The sample holds about 77,000 clones, under 98% seen once. V lost 4 bases and J lost 2; bases outside the gene matches: 13. In germline, CDR1 is SGHRS, CDR2 YFSETQ. There are 18 residues in the CDR3. The J gene is TRBJ2-5, the V gene TRBV5-1, with 11 bases fitting TRBD1. This clonotype was obtained from a human donor who received a combined kidney and bone marrow transplant. The source material was CD4+ T cells from blood, sampled before the transplant. CDR3 sequence (DNA): TGCGCCAGCAGCCCCGGGACAGGGGGAAAGGCCTATCAAGAGACCCAGTACTTC. It is translated as CASSPGTGGKAYQETQYF.